What follows describes a single TCR beta chain. This table comes from immunoSEQ multiplex PCR, and its TCRdb copy is limited to in-frame clones, with some not included. The table shows around 110,000 clones, with about 93% occurring only once. The data originate from a study of control samples from healthy donors and cancer patients. V lost 3 bases to trimming and J lost 6 bases; unmatched junction nucleotides: 6. The CDR3 length is 14 residues. Germline V gene data show CDR1 as SGDLS and CDR2 as YYNGEE. The clonotype originates from a man aged 25 to 40 in good health. The specimen sequenced was blood. This rearrangement joins TRBV9 to TRBJ1-2; the match to TRBD1 covers 9 bases. The CDR3 spells CASSATGQGDGYTF. The CDR3 nucleotides are TGTGCCAGCAGCGCTACGGGACAGGGAGATGGCTACACCTTC.